This T cell receptor (beta chain) was documented in a study of human T cells and chemical hapten exposure (dated by TCRdb to the early 2020s). The study in broad terms: Libraries were pooled for sequencing, and per-sample TCR yields varied mainly because of small differences in library volumes within the pool. The study tracked peripheral blood TCR repertoire changes in vivo during primary and secondary sensitization to the hapten diphenylcyclopropenone (DPC) in alopecia patients. For every blood RNA sample, sequencing covered both the TCR alpha and TCR beta chains. Points the paper makes about the study in general: After repeated subsampling, the strength of the expansion versus patch-test correlation and the threshold at which it became significant changed. DPC sensitization did not change how many TCRs were above 1 in 1000 frequency, and no evidence was found of alterations in global repertoire structure.

Library construction relied on RACE. Reads for this sample came from a NextSeq 500. Library preparation attached unique molecular identifiers to individual cDNA molecules for quantitative, reproducible TCR counting. In the source study's methods: The median number of TCRs per sample was approximately 98,000, ranging from about 20,000 to 690,600. V, J and CDR3 annotation of the TCR reads was carried out using the Decombinator software suite. For PS versus PT1 abundance plots, all samples were subsampled to the same number of TCRs (28,000). Expanded TCRs were defined as absent before sensitization and observed at least eight times at the 2-week time point. The public reads were reprocessed in TCRdb via fastp at Q25 and MiXCR, keeping in-frame beta chains. Every entry covers one CDR3 protein and lists the most common genes and DNA from its rows. The V and J calls were not made by the authors but by TCRdb's processing. The sample has 40,000 to 45,000 distinct CDR3 sequences on record, roughly 3.5% of them singletons. The biggest ten clones account for around 6% of the sample.

At the junction V is shortened by 3 bases and J by 8 bases; bases outside the gene matches: 7. From the cysteine through the phenylalanine, the CDR3 covers 14 amino acids. The only DNA kept is the CDR3, 42 bases in frame from the first base. The germline V gene (reference sequence) yields DFQATT for CDR1 and SNEGSKA for CDR2. In light of the paper, this sample's time point label describes: healthy volunteer bleed at 6 weeks. Total RNA was extracted from unfractionated whole blood collected in Tempus Blood RNA tubes. About five healthy volunteers acted as controls for TCR sequencing and had blood drawn at day 0, 2 weeks and 6 weeks. There are many counts of this clonotype. No antigen is known for it. The record has no base qualities; no much larger clone is one base away.

The chain links TRBV20-1 with TRBJ1-2; TRBD1 aligns with 12 central bases. The clonotype was recovered from a human donor in good health. Some clones in this sample may be carry-over from other donors' samples. Sequencing was done on a sample of whole blood. This receptor has the CDR3 CSARVRDRGLGYTF. Read as DNA, the sequence is TGCAGTGCTAGGGTCCGGGACAGGGGGCTCGGCTACACCTTC.